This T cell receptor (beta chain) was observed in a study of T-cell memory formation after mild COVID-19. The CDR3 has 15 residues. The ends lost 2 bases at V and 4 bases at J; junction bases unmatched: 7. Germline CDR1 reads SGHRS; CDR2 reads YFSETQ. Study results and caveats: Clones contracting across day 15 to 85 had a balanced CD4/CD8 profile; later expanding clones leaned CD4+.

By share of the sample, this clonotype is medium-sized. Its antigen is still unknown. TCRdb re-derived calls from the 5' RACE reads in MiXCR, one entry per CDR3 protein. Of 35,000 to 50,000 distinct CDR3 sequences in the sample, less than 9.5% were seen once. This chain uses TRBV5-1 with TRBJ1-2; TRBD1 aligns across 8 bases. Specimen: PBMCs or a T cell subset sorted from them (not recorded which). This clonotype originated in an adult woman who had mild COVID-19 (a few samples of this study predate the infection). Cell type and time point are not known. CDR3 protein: CASSFDRGEIYGYTF. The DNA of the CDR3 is TGCGCCAGCAGCTTCGACAGGGGAGAGATCTATGGCTACACCTTC. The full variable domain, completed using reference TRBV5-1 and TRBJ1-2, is KAGVTQTPRYLIKTRGQQVTLSCSPISGHRSVSWYQQTPGQGLQFLFEYFSETQRNKGNFPGRFSGRQFSNSRSEMNVSTLELGDSALYLCASSFDRGEIYGYTFGSGTRLTVV.